This is a list of T cell receptor beta chains from one sample in a study of tumor and adjacent non-tumor tissue in lung cancer. MiXCR, applied by TCRdb to the multiplex PCR reads, yields one record per CDR3 protein. The table lists under 95,000 distinct CDR3 sequences, 65% to 75% of them singletons. Source material: lung tumor tissue. The source is a man aged 60-69 years with non-small cell lung cancer. Each CDR3 is given with its conserved first and last residue. Fields, in order: clone size, V gene, CDR3 length, D gene, J gene, CDR3 DNA, CDR3 protein. D genes are given only for firm matches. Clone size appears in some rows only: once, few, many, or a class for an expanded clone.

.	TRBV20-1	14	TRBD2	TRBJ2-5	TGCAGTACTAGAGTAGCGGGGGGGGGAGAGACCCAGTACTTC	CSTRVAGGGETQYF
.	TRBV6-6	12	.	TRBJ2-7	TGTGCCAGCATTTGCCAGGGTAACGAGCAGTACTTC	CASICQGNEQYF
.	TRBV19	13	.	TRBJ1-1	TGTGCCAGTAGCCGGGCAGTGTTTTCTGAAGCTTTCTTT	CASSRAVFSEAFF
few	TRBV20-1	16	TRBD2	TRBJ2-1	TGCAGTGCTAGAGGGCCCGGGACTAGCGGGGTCAATGAGCAGTTCTTC	CSARGPGTSGVNEQFF
.	TRBV11-2	16	.	TRBJ2-3	TGTGCCAGCAGCGCCAACGGCCGCAGGGGTGCAGATACGCAGTATTTT	CASSANGRRGADTQYF
.	TRBV6-1	14	.	TRBJ2-5	TGTGCCAGTGAATGGGGACGGTACCAAGAGACCCAGTACTTC	CASEWGRYQETQYF
.	TRBV29-1	12	.	TRBJ1-3	TGCAGCGTAGAATGGTCAGGAAACACCATGTATTTT	CSVEWSGNTMYF
.	TRBV29-1	12	.	TRBJ2-2	.	CSVGRGTGELLF
.	TRBV6-6	17	TRBD1	TRBJ2-3	TGTGCCAGCAGTTACGAGGGGGACAGTTTCTACACAGATGCGCAGTATTTT	CASSYEGDSFYTDAQYF
.	TRBV4-3	15	.	TRBJ2-5	TGCGCCAGCAGCCATAGACAGACCTTACAAGAGACCCAGTACTTC	CASSHRQTLQETQYF
many	TRBV5-6	15	TRBD1	TRBJ2-7	TGTGCCAGCAGCTACATGGACAGGGGGACGTACGAGCAGTACTTC	CASSYMDRGTYEQYF
once	TRBV12-3/TRBV12-4	14	.	TRBJ2-7	TGTGCCAGTAGTTTATCCGGGATTGACTACGAGCAGTACTTC	CASSLSGIDYEQYF
.	TRBV20-1	17	.	TRBJ2-1	TGCAGTGCTAGAGACCCACAGGGTGCCGGGAGAAACAATGAGCAGTTCTTC	CSARDPQGAGRNNEQFF
many	TRBV5-1	16	TRBD1	TRBJ2-7	TGCGCCAGCAGCCCGCGACTGGGACAGGGGGCGAACGAGCAGTACTTC	CASSPRLGQGANEQYF
once	TRBV20-1	12	.	TRBJ2-1	TGCAGTGCTAGGGGGAGGGGGGGTGAGCAGTTCTTC	CSARGRGGEQFF
once	TRBV20-1	11	.	TRBJ2-7	TGCAGTGCTAGAGATAAGGACGAGCAGTACTTC	CSARDKDEQYF